This T cell receptor beta chain is drawn from a study of control samples from healthy donors and cancer patients. Clones were sequenced by immunoSEQ multiplex PCR, and TCRdb holds only the in-frame ones, with some missing. The sample includes under 70,000 clones, nearly 90% of them seen just once. Material for sequencing was blood. The sequence was obtained from a man aged 50-60 years in good health.

The CDR3: CAWSPLRGRTDTQYF. The CDR3 DNA follows: TGTGCCTGGAGTCCTTTGAGGGGGAGGACAGATACGCAGTATTTT. The gene calls are TRBV30 and TRBJ2-3; D assignment may be TRBD1 or TRBD2 (6 bases each). CDR3 length: 15 residues. Trimming removed 2 bases at V and 3 bases at J, with 15 bases between. CDR1 GTSNPN and CDR2 SVGIG come from the germline V gene (reference sequence).